This T cell receptor beta chain was sequenced during a study of cytomegalovirus exposure and HLA in healthy donors. Study-level points and caveats: Across donors, most TCRs were seen rarely, yet some public ones were widespread. Earlier results showed most TCR beta V segments being productive about 90% or about 30% of the time. Among the sequence variants, a highly shared cluster was likely an artifact of sequencing.

Vbeta (60) and Jbeta (13) primers were used in the PCR. TCRdb's copy holds only in-frame clones and misses some; the assay was immunoSEQ multiplex PCR. The sample yields 150,000 to 200,000 clones, around 79% seen once. Worth noting for this clone: Its cognate antigen is unknown.

Germline assignment: CDR1 SGHRS and CDR2 YFSETQ. With 0 bases removed from V and 0 bases from J, the gap between germline ends came to 9 bases. The CDR3 extends over 15 amino acids. This TCR was recovered from a male donor in good health and CMV-seropositive. The sequencing sample was made of PBMCs. The V and J genes are TRBV5-1 and TRBJ1-1, with D perhaps matching TRBD1 (6 bases). The CDR3 reads CASSLEGVMNTEAFF. CDR3 coding DNA: TGCGCCAGCAGCTTGGAGGGGGTAATGAACACTGAAGCTTTCTTT.